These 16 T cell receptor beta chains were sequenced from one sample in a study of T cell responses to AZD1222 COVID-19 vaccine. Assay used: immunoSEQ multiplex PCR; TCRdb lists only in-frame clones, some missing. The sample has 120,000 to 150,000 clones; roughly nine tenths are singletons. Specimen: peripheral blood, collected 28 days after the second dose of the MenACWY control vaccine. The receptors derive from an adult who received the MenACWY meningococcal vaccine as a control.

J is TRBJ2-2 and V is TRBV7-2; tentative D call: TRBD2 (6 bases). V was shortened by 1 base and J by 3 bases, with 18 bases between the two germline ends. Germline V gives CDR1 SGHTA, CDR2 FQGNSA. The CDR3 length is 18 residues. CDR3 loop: CASSLDPAAAGYTGELFF. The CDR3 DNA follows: TGTGCCAGCAGCTTAGATCCGGCGGCGGCGGGGTACACCGGGGAGCTGTTTTTT. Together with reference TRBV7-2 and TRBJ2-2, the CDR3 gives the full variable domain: GAGVSQSPSNKVTEKGKDVELRCDPISGHTALYWYRQSLGQGLEFLIYFQGNSAPDKSGLPSDRFSAERTGGSVSTLTIQRTQQEDSAVYLCASSLDPAAAGYTGELFFGEGSRLTVL.

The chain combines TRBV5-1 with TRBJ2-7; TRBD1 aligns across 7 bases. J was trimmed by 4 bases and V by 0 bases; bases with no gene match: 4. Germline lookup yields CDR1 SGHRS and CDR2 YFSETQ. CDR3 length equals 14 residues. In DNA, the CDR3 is TGCGCCAGCAGCTTGGCCACAGGGGAATACGAGCAGTACTTC. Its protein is CASSLATGEYEQYF.

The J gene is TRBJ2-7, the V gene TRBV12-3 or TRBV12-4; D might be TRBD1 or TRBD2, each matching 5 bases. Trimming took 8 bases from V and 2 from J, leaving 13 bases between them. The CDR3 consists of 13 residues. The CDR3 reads CASGRDVTYEQYF. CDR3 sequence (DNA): TGTGCCAGCGGCCGGGACGTAACCTACGAGCAGTACTTC.

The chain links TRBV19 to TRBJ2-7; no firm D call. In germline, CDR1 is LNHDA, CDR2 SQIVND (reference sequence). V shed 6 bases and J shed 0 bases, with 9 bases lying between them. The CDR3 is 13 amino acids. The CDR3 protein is CASRKTDSYEQYF. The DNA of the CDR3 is TGTGCCAGTAGAAAAACAGACTCCTACGAGCAGTACTTC.

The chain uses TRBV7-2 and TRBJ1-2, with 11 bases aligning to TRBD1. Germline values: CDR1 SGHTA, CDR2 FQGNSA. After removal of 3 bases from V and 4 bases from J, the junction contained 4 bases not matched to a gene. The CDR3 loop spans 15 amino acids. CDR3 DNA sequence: TGTGCCAGCAGCTTCCAAGGACAGGGGGCCTATGGCTACACCTTC. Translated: CASSFQGQGAYGYTF.

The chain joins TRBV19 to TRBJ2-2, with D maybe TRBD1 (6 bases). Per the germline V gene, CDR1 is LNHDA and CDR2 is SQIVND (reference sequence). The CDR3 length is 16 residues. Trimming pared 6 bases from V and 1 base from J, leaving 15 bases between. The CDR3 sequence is CASSDPGHKNTGELFF. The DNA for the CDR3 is TGTGCCAGTAGCGACCCGGGACATAAGAACACCGGGGAGCTGTTTTTT.

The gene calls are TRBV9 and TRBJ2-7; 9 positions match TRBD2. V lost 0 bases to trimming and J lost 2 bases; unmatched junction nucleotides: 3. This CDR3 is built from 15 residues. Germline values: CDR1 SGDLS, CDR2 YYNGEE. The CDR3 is CASSVEAGGTYEQYF. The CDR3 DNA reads TGTGCCAGCAGCGTAGAGGCGGGGGGGACCTACGAGCAGTACTTC.

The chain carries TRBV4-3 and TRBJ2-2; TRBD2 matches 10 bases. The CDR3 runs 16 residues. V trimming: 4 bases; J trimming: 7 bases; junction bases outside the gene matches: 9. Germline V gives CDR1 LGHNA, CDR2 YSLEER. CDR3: CASSPLIAGGVGELFF. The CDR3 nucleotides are TGCGCCAGCAGCCCCCTCATAGCGGGAGGTGTCGGGGAGCTGTTTTTT.

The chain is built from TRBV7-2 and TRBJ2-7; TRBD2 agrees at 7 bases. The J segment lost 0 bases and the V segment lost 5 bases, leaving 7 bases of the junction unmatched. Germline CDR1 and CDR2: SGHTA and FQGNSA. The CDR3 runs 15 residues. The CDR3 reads CASSPFAGASYEQYF. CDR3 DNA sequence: TGTGCCAGCAGCCCATTCGCGGGAGCCTCCTACGAGCAGTACTTC.

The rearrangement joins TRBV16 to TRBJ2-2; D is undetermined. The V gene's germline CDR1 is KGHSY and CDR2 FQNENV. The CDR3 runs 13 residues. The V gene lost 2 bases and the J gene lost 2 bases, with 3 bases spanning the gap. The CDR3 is CASSQTNTGELFF. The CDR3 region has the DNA TGTGCCAGCAGCCAAACAAACACCGGGGAGCTGTTTTTT. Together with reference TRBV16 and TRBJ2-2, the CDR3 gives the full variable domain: GEEVAQTPKHLVRGEGQKAKLYCAPIKGHSYVFWYQQVLKNEFKFLISFQNENVFDETGMPKERFSAKCLPNSPCSLEIQATKLEDSAVYFCASSQTNTGELFFGEGSRLTVL.

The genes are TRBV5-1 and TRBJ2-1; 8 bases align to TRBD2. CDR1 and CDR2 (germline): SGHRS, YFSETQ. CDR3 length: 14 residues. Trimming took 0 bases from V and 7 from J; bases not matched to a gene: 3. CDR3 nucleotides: TGCGCCAGCAGCTTGGGGACTAGCCAGAATGAGCAGTTCTTC. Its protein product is CASSLGTSQNEQFF.

CDR3 nucleotide sequence: TGCGCCAGCAGCTTGCGACAGGGACCTCCCAAAAACATTCAGTACTTC. It codes for CASSLRQGPPKNIQYF. V is TRBV5-1 and J is TRBJ2-4; 7 bases are a match to TRBD1. The CDR3 consists of 16 residues. The junction had 6 bases not matched to a gene; V was cut back by 1 base and J by 2 bases. The V gene's germline CDR1 is SGHRS and CDR2 YFSETQ.

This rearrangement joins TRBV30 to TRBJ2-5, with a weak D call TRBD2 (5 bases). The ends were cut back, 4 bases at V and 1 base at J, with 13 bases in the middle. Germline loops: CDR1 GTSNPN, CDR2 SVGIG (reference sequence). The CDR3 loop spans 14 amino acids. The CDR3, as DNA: TGTGCCTGGAAACGGATAGGAGGCCAAGAGACCCAGTACTTC. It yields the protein CAWKRIGGQETQYF.

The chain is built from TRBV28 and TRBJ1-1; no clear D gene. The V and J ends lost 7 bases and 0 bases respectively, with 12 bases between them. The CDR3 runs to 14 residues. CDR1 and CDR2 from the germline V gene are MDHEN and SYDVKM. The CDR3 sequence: CASTIQQMNTEAFF. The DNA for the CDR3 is TGTGCCAGCACCATACAGCAGATGAACACTGAAGCTTTCTTT.

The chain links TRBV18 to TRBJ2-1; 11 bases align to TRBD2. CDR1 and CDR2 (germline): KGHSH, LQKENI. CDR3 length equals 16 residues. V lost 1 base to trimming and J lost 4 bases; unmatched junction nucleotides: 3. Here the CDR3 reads CASSPRGLADYNEQFF. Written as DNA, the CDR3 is TGTGCCAGCTCACCACGGGGACTAGCGGATTACAATGAGCAGTTCTTC.

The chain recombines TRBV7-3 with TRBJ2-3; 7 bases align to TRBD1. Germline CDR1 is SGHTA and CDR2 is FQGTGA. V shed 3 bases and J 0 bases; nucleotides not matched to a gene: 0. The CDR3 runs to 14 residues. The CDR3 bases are TGTGCCAGCAGCTTGGGACAGAGCACAGATACGCAGTATTTT. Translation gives CASSLGQSTDTQYF. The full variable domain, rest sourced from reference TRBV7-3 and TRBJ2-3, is GAGVSQTPSNKVTEKGKYVELRCDPISGHTALYWYRQSLGQGPEFLIYFQGTGAADDSGLPNDRFFAVRPEGSVSTLKIQRTERGDSAVYLCASSLGQSTDTQYFGPGTRLTVL.